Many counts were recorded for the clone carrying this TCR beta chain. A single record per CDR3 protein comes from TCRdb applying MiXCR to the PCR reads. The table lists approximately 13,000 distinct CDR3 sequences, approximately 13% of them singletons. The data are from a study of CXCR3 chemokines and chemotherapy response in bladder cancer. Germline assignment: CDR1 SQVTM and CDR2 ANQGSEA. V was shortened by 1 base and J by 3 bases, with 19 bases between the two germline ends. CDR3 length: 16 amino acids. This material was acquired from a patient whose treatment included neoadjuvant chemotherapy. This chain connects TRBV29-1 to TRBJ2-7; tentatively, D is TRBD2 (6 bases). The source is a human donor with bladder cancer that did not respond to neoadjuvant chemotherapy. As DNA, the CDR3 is TGCAGCGTTGAAGGCCGACGGGACTCACCCTACTACGAGCAGTACTTC. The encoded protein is CSVEGRRDSPYYEQYF.